The 16 T cell receptor beta chains presented below share a single source sample, sequenced in a study of shared T cell receptors in the human thymus. TCRdb keeps only in-frame clones here, not all; method: immunoSEQ multiplex PCR. The sample contains 600,000 or so clones, about 87% of which appear only once. The same specimen was also included in a second study, on human thymus T cells.

Sequencing was done on a sample of thymocytes. The receptors originated from a boy in the first two years of life with a congenital heart defect.

V and J are TRBV5-6 and TRBJ2-2, with TRBD1 matching 11 bases. J was trimmed by 4 bases and V by 4 bases; bases with no gene match: 6. CDR1 is SGHDT and CDR2 is YYEEEE in the germline V gene. CDR3 length: 16 residues. CDR3 bases: TGTGCCAGCAGCGGACAGGGGGCAGGGGGCACCGGGGAGCTGTTTTTT. This gives the protein CASSGQGAGGTGELFF.

This clone has a handful of counts. The chain joins TRBV5-6 to TRBJ1-4; TRBD1 matches 8 bases. The CDR3 has 16 residues. V dropped 0 bases and J dropped 5; count of bases not matched to a gene: 6. The germline V gene encodes CDR1 SGHDT and CDR2 YYEEEE. This chain's CDR3 is CASSLVTGGLNEKLFF. CDR3 sequence (DNA): TGTGCCAGCAGCTTGGTAACAGGGGGTTTGAATGAAAAACTGTTTTTT.

The chain employs TRBV7-2 and TRBJ2-2; tentative D call: TRBD2 (6 bases). This CDR3 contains 15 residues. Per the germline V gene, CDR1 is SGHTA and CDR2 is FQGNSA. V was clipped by 5 bases and J by 3 bases, with 13 bases between them. The CDR3, as DNA: TGTGCCAGCAGCGACAATAGCGGAGACACCGGGGAGCTGTTTTTT. Its protein product is CASSDNSGDTGELFF.

This clone appeared once. The genes are TRBV27 and TRBJ2-7, with 8 bases lining up with TRBD2. The germline CDR1 and CDR2 sequences are MNHEY and SMNVEV (reference sequence). The J segment lost 2 bases and the V segment lost 6 bases, leaving 6 bases of the junction unmatched. This CDR3 spans 14 amino acids. CDR3 DNA sequence: TGTGCCAGCAGCTCGGGGGGGACCCCCTACGAGCAGTACTTC. Translated, it gives CASSSGGTPYEQYF.

The rearrangement joins TRBV7-7 to TRBJ2-7; D not certain. Looked up from germline, CDR1 is SSHAT and CDR2 is FNYEAQ (reference sequence). The CDR3 extends over 13 amino acids. The V and J ends lost 5 bases and 3 bases respectively, with 11 bases between them. CDR3 sequence (DNA): TGTGCCAGCAGCCTGGAGCCTAACTACGAGCAGTACTTC. It encodes CASSLEPNYEQYF.

In this sample, this clone turned up a few times. J is TRBJ1-1 and V is TRBV7-2; D gene ambiguous. The CDR3 is 14 residues long. The V gene's germline CDR1 is SGHTA and CDR2 FQGNSA. Deletions cut 2 bases from V and 7 bases from J, with 14 bases between. CDR3 DNA: TGTGCCAGCAGCTTATTAAACAGCAAGAATGAAGCTTTCTTT. This codes for CASSLLNSKNEAFF.

CDR3 DNA sequence: TGTGCCAGCAGCTCCTATGATAGCAATCAGCCCCAGCATTTT. Amino acid sequence: CASSSYDSNQPQHF. The chain recombines TRBV28 with TRBJ1-5, with unresolved D. The CDR3 runs to 14 residues. The ends were cut back, 6 bases at V and 0 bases at J, with 9 bases in the middle. CDR1 is MDHEN, CDR2 SYDVKM, per germline.

The chain is built from TRBV28 and TRBJ2-3, with 8 positions matching TRBD1. The V segment lost 4 bases and the J segment 0 bases; nucleotides outside the gene matches: 12. CDR3 length: 18 residues. The V gene's germline CDR1 is MDHEN and CDR2 SYDVKM. The chain's CDR3 is CASSYKLRDRISTDTQYF. Here the CDR3 DNA reads TGTGCCAGCAGTTATAAGCTCCGGGACAGGATTAGCACAGATACGCAGTATTTT. Full variable domain (remainder filled in from reference TRBV28 and TRBJ2-3): DVKVTQSSRYLVKRTGEKVFLECVQDMDHENMFWYRQDPGLGLRLIYFSYDVKMKEKGDIPEGYSVSREKKERFSLILESASTNQTSMYLCASSYKLRDRISTDTQYFGPGTRLTVL.

This clone was seen only once. CDR3 residues: CASKGLKNTEAFF. As DNA, the CDR3 is TGTGCCAGCAAGGGACTGAAGAACACTGAAGCTTTCTTT. The gene calls are TRBV2 and TRBJ1-1; maybe TRBD1 (5 bases). Germline-derived CDR1 and CDR2 are SNHLY and FYNNEI. CDR3 length equals 13 residues. V dropped 7 bases and J dropped 1 base, with 10 bases sitting between them.

The CDR3 DNA reads as TGTGCCAGCAGTTTCGGGGGGCTTAATGAAAAACTGTTTTTT. Its translation: CASSFGGLNEKLFF. The chain carries TRBV2 and TRBJ1-4, with a possible D match to TRBD1 (6 bases). The length of the CDR3 is 14 residues. V was clipped by 5 bases and J by 4 bases, with 11 bases between them. Per the germline V gene, CDR1 is SNHLY and CDR2 is FYNNEI.

This chain connects TRBV2 to TRBJ1-5; 7 bases line up with TRBD1. Germline loops: CDR1 SNHLY, CDR2 FYNNEI. The V segment lost 6 bases and the J segment 4 bases; nucleotides outside the gene matches: 3. CDR3 length: 13 amino acids. The CDR3 DNA follows: TGTGCCAGCAGGCGACAGGGAAATCAGCCCCAGCATTTT. This translates into CASRRQGNQPQHF.

This clone appeared once. The chain combines TRBV11-2 with TRBJ1-1, with D maybe TRBD1 (6 bases). CDR3 length: 14 residues. Trimming removed 4 bases at V and 4 bases at J, with 13 bases between. From germline, CDR1 is SGHAT and CDR2 FQNNGV. This CDR3 is CASSSPQGSTEAFF. CDR3 DNA sequence: TGTGCCAGCAGCTCACCACAGGGATCCACTGAAGCTTTCTTT.

The rearrangement links TRBV11-2 to TRBJ1-6; TRBD1 is a possible D gene (6 bases). The V and J ends lost 3 bases and 7 bases respectively, with 19 bases between them. Germline CDR1 SGHAT, CDR2 FQNNGV. This CDR3 spans 17 amino acids. CDR3 region: CASSLYGTRGRNSPLHF. The CDR3 coding sequence is TGTGCCAGCAGCTTGTACGGGACACGCGGACGAAATTCACCCCTCCACTTT.

The chain is built from TRBV5-1 and TRBJ2-7, with 8 bases identical to TRBD1. With 0 bases clipped from V and 2 bases from J, the junction kept 7 bases outside the gene matches. This CDR3 has 16 amino acids. Germline V gives CDR1 SGHRS, CDR2 YFSETQ. The CDR3 reads CASSLAGQGRPYEQYF. Written as DNA, the CDR3 is TGCGCCAGCAGCTTGGCCGGACAGGGCCGTCCCTACGAGCAGTACTTC.

This chain connects TRBV19 to TRBJ2-3, with 10 bases lining up with TRBD1. Germline V gene data show CDR1 as LNHDA and CDR2 as SQIVND (reference sequence). J gave up 6 bases and V 7 bases, and 10 bases lay outside the gene matches. The CDR3 contains 15 residues. Written as DNA, the CDR3 is TGTGCCAGTATTGAGAAGACAGGGGGCTTCGATACGCAGTATTTT. Translation gives CASIEKTGGFDTQYF.

V is TRBV6-6 and J is TRBJ2-2; D uncertain. With 6 bases removed from V and 4 bases from J, the gap between germline ends came to 15 bases. Germline V CDR1 and CDR2: MNHNY, SVGAGI (reference sequence). The CDR3 is 15 amino acids. The CDR3 is CASSQLKTVTGELFF. The CDR3 nucleotides are TGTGCCAGCAGCCAACTTAAGACTGTCACCGGGGAGCTGTTTTTT.